A single sample gave rise to the 19 T cell receptor beta chains below, sequenced in a study of cytomegalovirus exposure and HLA in healthy donors. The data were produced by immunoSEQ multiplex PCR, yet TCRdb's version contains in-frame clones alone and is incomplete. The sample records roughly 120,000 clones, approximately 87% being singletons. Sequencing input: PBMCs. All receptors come from a young woman in good health and CMV-seropositive.

The chain combines TRBV10-3 with TRBJ1-1; 7 nucleotides line up with TRBD1. There are 13 residues in the CDR3. The V gene's germline CDR1 is ENHRY and CDR2 SYGVKD. The V gene end was trimmed by 6 bases and the J gene end by 5 bases; junction bases not matched to a gene: 6. The CDR3 nucleotides read TGTGCCATCAGCGCCGACAGGGTAACTGAAGCTTTCTTT. Its translation is CAISADRVTEAFF.

The rearrangement joins TRBV7-8 to TRBJ1-2; D remains ambiguous. The V end lost 1 base, the J end lost 6 bases, and 15 bases lay between the germline ends. The germline CDR1 and CDR2 sequences are SGHVS and FQNEAQ. The CDR3 has 15 residues. CDR3 sequence reads: CASSLVVQTRHGYTF. The DNA for the CDR3 is TGTGCCAGCAGCTTAGTCGTACAGACGCGTCATGGCTACACCTTC.

The chain couples TRBV5-4 to TRBJ1-1, with TRBD1 identical over 10 bases. The V gene's germline CDR1 is SGHNT and CDR2 YYREEE (reference sequence). Unmatched junction bases numbered 6, after V lost 4 bases and J lost 9 bases. The CDR3 totals 13 residues. The CDR3 loop is CASSRPGQGKAFF. CDR3 bases: TGTGCCAGCAGCCGACCGGGACAGGGGAAAGCTTTCTTT. Supplemented by reference TRBV5-4 and TRBJ1-1, the full variable domain reads ETGVTQSPTHLIKTRGQQVTLRCSSQSGHNTVSWYQQALGQGPQFIFQYYREEENGRGNFPPRFSGLQFPNYSSELNVNALELDDSALYLCASSRPGQGKAFFGQGTRLTVV.

The chain couples TRBV11-2 to TRBJ1-6; TRBD1 matches at 11 bases. CDR3 length: 16 amino acids. The V segment lost 4 bases and the J segment 13 bases; nucleotides outside the gene matches: 12. Germline V gene data show CDR1 as SGHAT and CDR2 as FQNNGV. The CDR3 DNA reads as TGTGCCAGCAGCTCCGAACCGGGACAGGGGGTTAAGCCCCTCCACTTT. Its translation is CASSSEPGQGVKPLHF.

This clone appeared once. The chain couples TRBV4-1 to TRBJ2-5; 12 bases align to TRBD2. Per germline, CDR1 MGHRA and CDR2 YSYEKL. CDR3 length: 19 residues. Germline trimming cut 1 base from V and 5 bases from J; bases unmatched to any gene: 14. Here the CDR3 reads CASSQAPPSSGGAGETQYF. CDR3 nucleotide sequence: TGCGCCAGCAGCCAAGCTCCGCCATCTAGCGGGGGGGCCGGGGAGACCCAGTACTTC.

The chain is built from TRBV6-5 and TRBJ1-1; 8 bases are shared with TRBD1. The CDR3 is 14 residues long. The trim removed 4 bases at V and 6 bases at J, leaving 7 bases unmatched. Germline-derived CDR1 and CDR2 are MNHEY and SVGAGI. The CDR3 nucleotides read TGTGCCAGCAGTTCCGGACAGGGTGGGTCTGAAGCTTTCTTT. Its translation is CASSSGQGGSEAFF.

This chain uses TRBV6-1 with TRBJ1-3; 8 bases map to TRBD1. V gave up 8 bases and J gave up 2 bases; unmatched junction bases: 2. Germline V gene data show CDR1 as MNHNS and CDR2 as SASEGT. The CDR3 is 13 amino acids. The CDR3 region has the DNA TGTGCCAGCCGACAGGGGACTGGAAACACCATATATTTT. The encoded protein is CASRQGTGNTIYF.

The gene calls are TRBV28 and TRBJ1-2; no reliable D call. The CDR3 is made up of 15 amino acids. Germline V gene lookup returns CDR1 MDHEN and CDR2 SYDVKM. With 6 bases removed from V and 1 base from J, the gap between germline ends came to 15 bases. The DNA for the CDR3 is TGTGCCAGCAGGATGCGTTGGGAGGATAACTATGGCTACACCTTC. This codes for CASRMRWEDNYGYTF.

The chain has TRBV5-1 and TRBJ2-5; TRBD2 agrees at 7 bases. V lost 0 bases to trimming and J lost 4 bases; unmatched junction nucleotides: 3. This CDR3 has 14 residues. Germline values: CDR1 SGHRS, CDR2 YFSETQ. The CDR3 region is CASSLGTRAETQYF. CDR3 sequence (DNA): TGCGCCAGCAGCTTGGGGACTAGGGCAGAGACCCAGTACTTC.

CDR3 region: CASSLGVPEAGGYTF. DNA of the CDR3: TGTGCCAGCAGCTTGGGAGTGCCCGAAGCGGGGGGCTACACCTTC. The rearrangement links TRBV5-6 to TRBJ1-2; D not resolved. Between the trimmed V and J ends, which lost 0 bases and 8 bases, there was a span of 17 bases. The CDR3 spans 15 residues. The germline V gene has CDR1 SGHDT and CDR2 YYEEEE. Complete variable domain (other parts from reference TRBV5-6 and TRBJ1-2): DAGVTQSPTHLIKTRGQQVTLRCSPKSGHDTVSWYQQALGQGPQFIFQYYEEEERQRGNFPDRFSGHQFPNYSSELNVNALLLGDSALYLCASSLGVPEAGGYTFGSGTRLTVV.

The chain uses TRBV25-1 and TRBJ1-2; perhaps TRBD1 as D (6 bases). Trimming left V 4 bases short and J 4 bases short, with 7 bases between. This CDR3 comprises 12 residues. Per the germline V gene, CDR1 is MGHDK and CDR2 is SYGVNS. The chain's CDR3 is CASSVTGYGYTF. The CDR3 nucleotides are TGTGCCAGCAGTGTGACAGGCTATGGCTACACCTTC.

This chain uses TRBV28 with TRBJ1-2; 7 bases align to TRBD1. Per germline, CDR1 MDHEN and CDR2 SYDVKM. The CDR3 is 15 residues long. The ends lost 6 bases at V and 3 bases at J; junction bases unmatched: 10. As DNA, the CDR3 is TGTGCCAGCAGGAACTCAAGGGGGCTGGACTATGGCTACACCTTC. This codes for CASRNSRGLDYGYTF.

Only one count was recorded for this clone. The chain has TRBV27 and TRBJ2-5; 10 bases are shared with TRBD1. CDR3 length equals 15 residues. V lost 3 bases, J lost 4 bases, and 5 bases stayed unmatched. The V gene's germline CDR1 is MNHEY and CDR2 SMNVEV (reference sequence). The CDR3 region is CASSFRTGGRETQYF. DNA of the CDR3: TGTGCCAGCAGTTTCCGGACAGGGGGTCGAGAGACCCAGTACTTC.

J is TRBJ1-6 and V is TRBV1; no check of the table's D call, TRBD1, against the DNA was made. TRBV1 is shown as a pseudogene. The CDR3 has 19 amino acids. DNA for the CDR3: TGCACCAGCAGCCAAGAAAAGGGGACAGAGTCCTCCTATAATTCACCCCTCCACTTT. Protein sequence: CTSSQEKGTESSYNSPLHF.

The chain is built from TRBV2 and TRBJ2-1; 9 bases match TRBD2. J was trimmed by 9 bases and V by 4 bases; bases with no gene match: 10. Germline CDR1 reads SNHLY; CDR2 reads FYNNEI. This CDR3 region has 15 residues. CDR3 nucleotides: TGTGCCAGCAGTGGCATAGCGGGAGTGGTTAGTGAGCAGTTCTTC. Residues: CASSGIAGVVSEQFF.

The chain recombines TRBV11-3 with TRBJ1-1, with D maybe TRBD1 (5 bases). The ends were cut back, 3 bases at V and 5 bases at J, with 10 bases in the middle. The V gene's germline CDR1 is SGHNT and CDR2 YENEEA. This CDR3 is built from 13 residues. CDR3 DNA sequence: TGTGCCAGCAGCTTCGGGGGTGGGACTGAAGCTTTCTTT. Protein: CASSFGGGTEAFF.

The V call is TRBV11-2, the J call TRBJ2-3, with 8 bases fitting TRBD2. The CDR3 is 18 residues long. Germline CDR1 reads SGHAT; CDR2 reads FQNNGV. V lost 5 bases to trimming and J lost 2 bases; unmatched junction nucleotides: 15. As DNA, the CDR3 is TGTGCCAGCAGCCTCCAGCATTTAGCGGGGCCAACCACAGATACGCAGTATTTT. Translating it yields CASSLQHLAGPTTDTQYF.

This rearrangement joins TRBV7-2 to TRBJ2-3; possibly TRBD1 for D (6 bases). This CDR3 contains 16 residues. Trimming cost V 2 bases and J 3 bases, with 15 bases left between them. Germline V lookup: CDR1 SGHTA, CDR2 FQGNSA. The CDR3 DNA follows: TGTGCCAGCAGCTTAAACCCTCAGGGGCAGACAGATACGCAGTATTTT. Its translation: CASSLNPQGQTDTQYF.

V usage is TRBV5-1 and J usage is TRBJ2-1; 7 bases agree with TRBD1. Germline CDR1 and CDR2: SGHRS and YFSETQ. Germline trimming cut 4 bases from V and 8 bases from J; bases unmatched to any gene: 6. The CDR3 runs to 13 residues. The CDR3 region has the DNA TGCGCCAGCAGCCCAAGACAGGGCTATGAGCAGTTCTTC. It encodes CASSPRQGYEQFF.